This T cell receptor (beta chain) appears in the sequencing data of a study of blood T cells in healthy people across ages. Germline V gene sequence: CDR1 MNHNS, CDR2 SASEGT. The germline V and J ends were trimmed by 8 bases and 8 bases, with 13 bases remaining between them. The CDR3 is made up of 13 amino acids. Next came a second PCR, run for about 7 to 12 cycles, which used a sample-barcoded 5' primer along with a J-beta primer mix. Using its own MiXCR run on the 5' RACE reads, TCRdb lists one record per CDR3 protein. The profile shows 500,000 to 600,000 distinct CDR3 sequences, 25% to 30% of them singletons.

The source is an older woman in good health. Sequencing input: blood. This chain uses TRBV6-1 with TRBJ1-6; D is undetermined. The DNA for the CDR3 is TGTGCCAGCCATACAGAACTAGATTCACCCCTCCACTTT. It encodes CASHTELDSPLHF.